Sequencing of this T cell receptor (beta chain) was carried out in a study of blood T cell repertoires in COVID-19. Per the germline V gene, CDR1 is LNHDA and CDR2 is SQIVND (reference sequence). V was cut by 4 bases and J by 5 bases, with 14 bases left in between. The CDR3 has 15 amino acids. Using immunoSEQ multiplex PCR, the repertoire was profiled, and TCRdb retains in-frame clones only, with some absent. Here the sample spans 90,000 to 110,000 clones, around 80% being singletons. The receptor comes from a human donor in a cohort sampled during active or convalescent COVID-19. Sequencing used peripheral blood. The chain recombines TRBV19 with TRBJ2-2; D might be TRBD2 (5 bases). CDR3 sequence: CASSTQVRGTGELFF. The CDR3 nucleotides are TGTGCCAGTAGTACCCAAGTACGGGGAACCGGGGAGCTGTTTTTT.